Below, 10 T cell receptor beta chains from the same sample are listed, as sequenced in a study of blood T cells in healthy people across ages. A second PCR of 7 to 11 cycles used a sample-barcoded 5' primer and a J-beta primer mix. MiXCR was run by TCRdb on the 5' RACE reads, yielding one entry per CDR3 protein. The table lists around 2 million distinct CDR3 sequences, approximately 40% of them singletons. Material for sequencing was blood. The source is a human donor in good health.

The chain is built from TRBV7-6 and TRBJ1-2; 9 bases align to TRBD1. Germline V lookup: CDR1 SGHVS, CDR2 FNYEAQ. After removal of 5 bases from V and 8 bases from J, the junction contained 9 bases not matched to a gene. The CDR3 covers 14 residues. The CDR3 DNA reads as TGTGCCAGCAGCGAAAACAGGGGGCGCAAAGGCTACACCTTC. Its translation: CASSENRGRKGYTF.

In regard to this clonotype: Because the CDR3 is missing its conserved closing phenylalanine or tryptophan, this is likely a read error. CDR3 amino acids: CSVERQRDNEQFC. CDR3 bases: TGCAGCGTTGAAAGGCAGCGGGACAATGAGCAGTTCTGC. The chain uses TRBV29-1 and TRBJ2-1, with D possibly matching TRBD2 (6 bases). Germline V gene sequence: CDR1 SQVTM, CDR2 ANQGSEA. The CDR3 runs to 13 residues. V lost 2 bases and J 5 bases, leaving 10 bases between the germline ends.

The rearrangement joins TRBV5-1 to TRBJ2-4, with D maybe TRBD1 (5 bases). The V gene lost 4 bases and the J gene lost 0 bases, with 11 bases spanning the gap. Germline assignment: CDR1 SGHRS and CDR2 YFSETQ. This CDR3 spans 15 amino acids. The CDR3 is CASSADTVAKNIQYF. The CDR3 DNA sequence: TGCGCCAGCAGCGCGGACACTGTAGCCAAAAACATTCAGTACTTC.

This clonotype was found a few times. This chain joins TRBV20-1 and TRBJ2-5; D gene uncertain. Germline values: CDR1 DFQATT, CDR2 SNEGSKA (reference sequence). This CDR3 is built from 10 residues. V dropped 2 bases and J dropped 10 bases, with 8 bases sitting between them. CDR3 DNA: TGCAGTGCTAGAAGCGAAGGCCAGTACTTC. This translates into CSARSEGQYF.

This chain links TRBV7-9 with TRBJ1-4; TRBD1 might be the D (5 bases). The ends were cut back, 3 bases at V and 5 bases at J, with 16 bases in the middle. CDR3 length: 16 residues. Germline CDR1 and CDR2: SEHNR and FQNEAQ (reference sequence). The CDR3, as DNA: TGTGCCAGCAGCTTGGGGGGGATAACTCGCAATGAAAAACTGTTTTTT. It yields the protein CASSLGGITRNEKLFF.

This chain connects TRBV3-1 to TRBJ2-3; the D is unclear. V lost 1 base and J lost 5, with 10 bases in between. Germline-derived CDR1 and CDR2 are LGHDT and YNNKEL (reference sequence). CDR3 length equals 14 residues. CDR3 residues: CASSQAASGDTQYF. The CDR3 DNA reads as TGTGCCAGCAGCCAAGCGGCTAGTGGAGATACGCAGTATTTT.

Notes on this clonotype: This CDR3 is missing its conserved last phenylalanine or tryptophan, likely due to a read error. The V gene is TRBV12-3 or TRBV12-4, the J gene TRBJ2-3; TRBD2 might be the D (6 bases). With 5 bases removed from V and 3 bases from J, the gap between germline ends came to 18 bases. This CDR3 spans 16 amino acids. The CDR3 loop reads CASSPERVLGTDTQYS. The CDR3 region has the DNA TGTGCCAGCAGTCCCGAGCGGGTCCTCGGAACAGATACGCAGTATTCT.

The chain has TRBV2 and TRBJ2-3, with TRBD2 matching over 11 bases. This CDR3 contains 16 residues. The J segment lost 6 bases and the V segment lost 8 bases, leaving 13 bases of the junction unmatched. The germline gives CDR1 SNHLY, CDR2 FYNNEI. CDR3 sequence: CASSARLAGGADTQYF. The DNA of the CDR3 is TGTGCCAGCTCCGCCAGATTAGCGGGGGGGGCGGATACGCAGTATTTT.

In its sample, this clonotype was seen a few times. The V gene is TRBV27, the J gene TRBJ1-2; unclear D gene. Germline loops: CDR1 MNHEY, CDR2 SMNVEV (reference sequence). Trimming took 3 bases from V and 8 from J, leaving 16 bases between them. This CDR3 contains 14 residues. DNA of the CDR3: TGTGCCAGCAGTTTTTCTTTTGGAAATTCGGGCTACACCTTC. It encodes CASSFSFGNSGYTF.

The chain joins TRBV7-2 to TRBJ2-7; TRBD2 aligns across 8 bases. The V segment lost 1 base and the J segment 6 bases; nucleotides outside the gene matches: 2. The CDR3 contains 13 residues. Looked up from germline, CDR1 is SGHTA and CDR2 is FQGNSA. CDR3 coding DNA: TGTGCCAGCAGCTTAGGGACTAGCTCCGAGCAGTACTTC. Amino acid sequence: CASSLGTSSEQYF.